These 31 T cell receptor beta chains originate from one sample sequenced in a study of blood T cell repertoires in COVID-19. The assay was immunoSEQ multiplex PCR, and TCRdb's table has in-frame clones only and misses some. This table holds just under 150,000 clones, 70% to 90% found once. What was sequenced was peripheral blood. These receptors came from a human donor with acute or convalescent COVID-19. The donor label of this sample is uncertain.

The CDR3 sequence: CASTIRVNTEAFF. The CDR3 nucleotides read TGTGCCAGCACCATCCGGGTGAACACTGAAGCTTTCTTT. V usage is TRBV6-5 and J usage is TRBJ1-1, with unresolved D. Germline lookup yields CDR1 MNHEY and CDR2 SVGAGI. The CDR3 runs 13 residues. V gave up 7 bases and J gave up 0 bases, with 9 bases separating them.

This clone was seen just once. This chain uses TRBV7-3 with TRBJ2-2; D may be TRBD2 (5 bases). Germline V lookup: CDR1 SGHTA, CDR2 FQGTGA. The CDR3 is 17 residues long. The V and J ends lost 4 bases and 5 bases respectively, with 20 bases between them. The chain's CDR3 is CASSSPTRGIMTGELFF. The CDR3 bases are TGTGCCAGCAGCTCTCCAACCCGAGGGATAATGACCGGGGAGCTGTTTTTT.

The rearrangement joins TRBV19 to TRBJ2-3, with 9 bases lining up with TRBD1. Germline CDR1 and CDR2: LNHDA and SQIVND (reference sequence). The CDR3 is 15 amino acids. V lost 10 bases and J lost 2; bases outside the gene matches: 10. CDR3 sequence (DNA): TGTGCCACCAAAACCGGGACAGGGTTCACAGATACGCAGTATTTT. It specifies CATKTGTGFTDTQYF. The variable domain in full, completed from reference TRBV19 and TRBJ2-3, reads DGGITQSPKYLFRKEGQNVTLSCEQNLNHDAMYWYRQDPGQGLRLIYYSQIVNDFQKGDIAEGYSVSREKKESFPLTVTSAQKNPTAFYLCATKTGTGFTDTQYFGPGTRLTVL.

The chain uses TRBV2 and TRBJ1-1; weak D call: TRBD1 (5 bases). V was cut by 3 bases and J by 5 bases, with 10 bases left in between. The CDR3 spans 13 residues. Germline CDR1 reads SNHLY; CDR2 reads FYNNEI. The CDR3 region has the DNA TGTGCCAGCAGTGAGGGGGGGACGACTGAAGCTTTCTTT. Its translation is CASSEGGTTEAFF.

The table lists this clone with a count of one. V gene TRBV7-2 combines with J gene TRBJ2-5, with D possibly TRBD2 on 5 matching bases. The CDR3 has 14 residues. CDR1 SGHTA and CDR2 FQGNSA come from the germline V gene. Deletions cut 5 bases from V and 5 bases from J, with 15 bases between. The DNA of the CDR3 is TGTGCCAGCAGCGTACCGGGGATTAGGGAGACCCAGTACTTC. Protein product: CASSVPGIRETQYF.

This chain uses TRBV28 with TRBJ1-1, with D hard to call. The V gene lost 8 bases and the J gene lost 1 base, with 5 bases spanning the gap. The CDR3 loop spans 11 amino acids. Germline-derived CDR1 and CDR2 are MDHEN and SYDVKM. CDR3 amino acids: CASLRNTEAFF. The CDR3 bases are TGTGCCAGCCTAAGGAACACTGAAGCTTTCTTT.

The rearrangement uses TRBV28 and TRBJ1-2; D call uncertain. Germline CDR1 and CDR2: MDHEN and SYDVKM. The CDR3 has 14 residues. The V end was cut by 4 bases, the J end by 0 bases, with 9 bases between. The CDR3 DNA reads as TGTGCCAGCAGTTCTGGCACATCTAACTATGGCTACACCTTC. Its translation: CASSSGTSNYGYTF.

The genes are TRBV6-2 or TRBV6-3 and TRBJ2-6, with a possible D match to TRBD1 (6 bases). Germline CDR1 and CDR2: MNHEY and SVGEGT. V gave up 5 bases and J gave up 0 bases, with 17 bases separating them. The length of the CDR3 is 18 residues. The CDR3 loop reads CASSGEDRRNSGANVLTF. CDR3 nucleotides: TGTGCCAGCAGTGGAGAGGACAGACGCAACTCTGGGGCCAACGTCCTGACTTTC.

The V and J genes are TRBV19 and TRBJ1-5, with D tentatively TRBD1 (6 bases). The germline V gene encodes CDR1 LNHDA and CDR2 SQIVND (reference sequence). V was pared by 3 bases and J by 2 bases, with 14 bases between. The CDR3 is 16 amino acids. This CDR3 reads CASSMLGGPGNQPQHF. The CDR3 coding sequence is TGTGCCAGTAGTATGTTGGGGGGGCCCGGCAATCAGCCCCAGCATTTT.

The V gene is TRBV6-5, the J gene TRBJ1-1, with TRBD1 identical over 8 bases. Germline lookup yields CDR1 MNHEY and CDR2 SVGAGI. Trimming at V came to 2 bases and at J to 0 bases, leaving 5 bases not matched to a gene. This CDR3 has 16 residues. CDR3: CASSYVRQGLNTEAFF. The CDR3 DNA follows: TGTGCCAGCAGTTACGTGAGACAGGGGTTGAACACTGAAGCTTTCTTT.

This clone appeared a single time. The junction shows a germline mismatch at one end, possibly a read error. The chain's CDR3 is CASTQGLGLQSSGANVLTF. The CDR3 DNA sequence: TGTGCCAGCACCCAAGGGCTAGGACTCCAGAGCTCTGGGGCCAACGTCCTGACTTTC. The chain has TRBV3-1 (or the pseudogene TRBV3-2) and TRBJ2-6; D is possibly TRBD2 (5 bases). The germline V gene encodes CDR1 LGHDT and CDR2 YNNKEL (reference sequence). CDR3 size: 19 residues.

This clone showed up just a few times. Other DNA variants within this sample encode the same CDR3. The V and J genes are TRBV19 and TRBJ1-2, with TRBD1 matching 9 bases. The germline V gene encodes CDR1 LNHDA and CDR2 SQIVND (reference sequence). V lost 5 bases, J lost 1 base, and 2 bases stayed unmatched. This CDR3 contains 14 residues. Here the CDR3 DNA reads TGTGCCAGTAGTGGACAGGGGTTTAACTATGGCTACACCTTC. It encodes CASSGQGFNYGYTF.

About this clone itself: This CDR3 is also generated by other DNA sequences in the sample. The V gene is TRBV6-2 or TRBV6-3, the J gene TRBJ1-2; TRBD1 matches 7 bases. The CDR3 is 14 residues long. Trimming cost V 3 bases and J 2 bases; bases outside gene matches: 3. CDR1 MNHEY and CDR2 SVGEGT come from the germline V gene. The CDR3 loop is CASSYGTENYGYTF. The CDR3 DNA reads as TGTGCCAGCAGTTATGGGACAGAGAACTATGGCTACACCTTC.

This chain connects TRBV7-9 to TRBJ1-6; D may be TRBD1 (6 bases). This CDR3 has 14 amino acids. Germline V gene sequence: CDR1 SEHNR, CDR2 FQNEAQ (reference sequence). Trimming shortened V by 8 bases and J by 9 bases, and 17 bases separated the two germline ends. The CDR3 DNA reads as TGTGCCAGCGGTGGGGACAATCTGCGTTCACCCCTCCACTTT. Protein: CASGGDNLRSPLHF.

The rearrangement uses TRBV7-2 and TRBJ1-1; a possible D gene is TRBD1 (6 bases). The germline CDR1 and CDR2 sequences are SGHTA and FQGNSA. Trimming shortened V by 2 bases and J by 5 bases, and 18 bases separated the two germline ends. The CDR3 loop spans 16 amino acids. CDR3 protein: CASSLIQKGRGTEAFF. Here the CDR3 DNA reads TGTGCCAGCAGCTTAATACAAAAGGGGAGGGGGACTGAAGCTTTCTTT.

This clone was found once. The chain uses TRBV7-2 and TRBJ2-5; the match to TRBD2 covers 8 bases. The CDR3 covers 18 residues. After removal of 2 bases from V and 5 bases from J, the junction contained 16 bases not matched to a gene. Germline CDR1 and CDR2: SGHTA and FQGNSA. CDR3 loop: CASSLSGRRWLGGETQYF. As DNA, the CDR3 is TGTGCCAGCAGCTTAAGCGGGAGAAGGTGGCTCGGTGGGGAGACCCAGTACTTC.

V and J are TRBV6-5 and TRBJ2-2, with 10 bases lining up with TRBD2. Germline values: CDR1 MNHEY, CDR2 SVGAGI. Trimming took 4 bases from V and 2 from J; bases not matched to a gene: 4. This CDR3 region has 16 residues. The CDR3 loop is CASSFLAGGNTGELFF. Written as DNA, the CDR3 is TGTGCCAGCAGTTTTTTAGCGGGAGGCAACACCGGGGAGCTGTTTTTT.

J is TRBJ2-5 and V is TRBV9, with 10 positions matching TRBD1. This CDR3 comprises 16 residues. The germline gives CDR1 SGDLS, CDR2 YYNGEE. With V trimmed by 4 bases and J by 5 bases, 11 bases remained unmatched. For the CDR3, the DNA is TGTGCCAGCAGCCCCCTTAGACAGGGGGCCCGTGAGACCCAGTACTTC. Amino acids: CASSPLRQGARETQYF.

The chain carries TRBV30 and TRBJ2-7; 8 bases are a match to TRBD1. Germline V gene sequence: CDR1 GTSNPN, CDR2 SVGIG (reference sequence). The CDR3 covers 15 residues. Germline trimming cut 2 bases from V and 2 bases from J; bases unmatched to any gene: 8. The CDR3 DNA is TGTGCCTGGAGTAGGCCCACAGGGGGTACCTACGAGCAGTACTTC. It encodes CAWSRPTGGTYEQYF.

CDR3 residues: CASSQGEGRAEGYNSPLHF. CDR3 nucleotide sequence: TGCGCCAGCAGCCAAGGGGAGGGCAGGGCAGAGGGCTATAATTCACCCCTCCACTTT. The chain is built from TRBV4-3 and TRBJ1-6; perhaps TRBD1 as D (5 bases). The germline V and J ends were trimmed by 1 base and 3 bases, with 19 bases remaining between them. The CDR3 contains 19 residues. The germline CDR1 and CDR2 sequences are LGHNA and YSLEER.

The CDR3 loop reads CAISESATLAWDTQYF. CDR3 sequence (DNA): TGTGCCATCAGTGAGTCGGCCACCCTGGCTTGGGATACGCAGTATTTT. The chain combines TRBV10-3 with TRBJ2-3, with D uncertain. This CDR3 is 16 amino acids long. CDR1 and CDR2 from the germline V gene are ENHRY and SYGVKD. Trimming pared 0 bases from V and 6 bases from J, leaving 16 bases between.

The rearrangement joins TRBV2 to TRBJ2-3; 9 bases are shared with TRBD2. The CDR3 runs 15 residues. Germline V gene sequence: CDR1 SNHLY, CDR2 FYNNEI. V lost 7 bases, J lost 4 bases, and 9 bases stayed unmatched. CDR3 DNA sequence: TGTGCCAGCACCCAAGGGGCGGGAGGGCCAGATACGCAGTATTTT. Translating gives CASTQGAGGPDTQYF. Supplemented by reference TRBV2 and TRBJ2-3, the full variable domain reads EPEVTQTPSHQVTQMGQEVILRCVPISNHLYFYWYRQILGQKVEFLVSFYNNEISEKSEIFDDQFSVERPDGSNFTLKIRSTKLEDSAMYFCASTQGAGGPDTQYFGPGTRLTVL.

The V call is TRBV5-1, the J call TRBJ1-6; D is perhaps TRBD1 (6 bases). The CDR3 length is 14 residues. CDR1 SGHRS and CDR2 YFSETQ come from the germline V gene. Trimming stripped 0 bases from V and 8 bases from J, with 9 bases between. The CDR3 DNA reads TGCGCCAGCAGCTTGGTTTCAGGGGATTCACCCCTCCACTTT. This encodes CASSLVSGDSPLHF.

The chain uses TRBV4-3 and TRBJ1-4, with TRBD1 matching over 8 bases. The CDR3 spans 15 residues. V lost 3 bases and J lost 4; bases outside the gene matches: 4. Per the germline V gene, CDR1 is LGHNA and CDR2 is YSLEER. CDR3: CASSQTTGVNEKLFF. DNA for the CDR3: TGCGCCAGCAGCCAGACGACAGGGGTTAATGAAAAACTGTTTTTT.

The chain links TRBV5-4 to TRBJ1-2; weak D call: TRBD1 (5 bases). Trimming cost V 4 bases and J 0 bases, with 13 bases left between them. CDR3 length equals 15 residues. Germline V gene data show CDR1 as SGHNT and CDR2 as YYREEE (reference sequence). The CDR3 here is CASSRFGASNYGYTF. The CDR3 coding sequence is TGTGCCAGCAGCCGCTTTGGGGCATCTAACTATGGCTACACCTTC.

The chain has TRBV9 and TRBJ1-2; D is undetermined. V dropped 4 bases and J dropped 4 bases, with 20 bases sitting between them. The CDR3 is 16 amino acids. The germline V gene encodes CDR1 SGDLS and CDR2 YYNGEE. This CDR3 reads CASSPRLPRSSYGYTF. Written as DNA, the CDR3 is TGTGCCAGCAGCCCCCGACTGCCGAGGTCCTCCTATGGCTACACCTTC.

This clone was counted once. The gene calls are TRBV6-6 and TRBJ2-7; the D gene is possibly TRBD1 (6 bases). Trimming took 10 bases from V and 7 from J, leaving 20 bases between them. The CDR3 contains 13 residues. Germline V CDR1 and CDR2: MNHNY, SVGAGI (reference sequence). CDR3 sequence (DNA): TGTGCCACGGGACAAGGTACCGGCTGGGAGCAGTACTTC. The encoded protein is CATGQGTGWEQYF.

The chain joins TRBV4-3 to TRBJ1-5; D gene uncertain. Trimming shortened V by 4 bases and J by 5 bases, and 9 bases separated the two germline ends. The CDR3 has 13 amino acids. Germline V gives CDR1 LGHNA, CDR2 YSLEER. The CDR3 protein is CASSPQMDQPQHF. CDR3 coding DNA: TGCGCCAGCAGCCCCCAGATGGATCAGCCCCAGCATTTT.

The chain combines TRBV13 with TRBJ2-7; 10 nucleotides agree with TRBD2. The germline CDR1 and CDR2 sequences are PRHDT and FYEKMQ (reference sequence). This CDR3 has 15 amino acids. Trimming took 7 bases from V and 2 from J; bases not matched to a gene: 8. DNA for the CDR3: TGTGCCAGCATCAATAAAGCGGGAGGGCCCTACGAGCAGTACGTC. Protein sequence: CASINKAGGPYEQYV.

The J gene is TRBJ2-7, the V gene TRBV25-1; D ambiguous. V was clipped by 9 bases and J by 5 bases, with 17 bases between them. The length of the CDR3 is 13 residues. Germline CDR1 MGHDK, CDR2 SYGVNS. The CDR3 DNA follows: TGTGCCAGAAGCTTAACAGCCCCCCACGAGCAGTACGTC. This encodes CARSLTAPHEQYV.

The chain employs TRBV19 and TRBJ1-2, with D perhaps matching TRBD1 (5 bases). V was trimmed by 5 bases and J by 8 bases, leaving 12 bases between them. The CDR3 spans 12 residues. CDR1 is LNHDA and CDR2 is SQIVND in the germline V gene (reference sequence). CDR3 residues: CASSPGGTGYTF. As DNA, the CDR3 is TGTGCCAGTAGTCCGGGGGGGACCGGCTACACCTTC.